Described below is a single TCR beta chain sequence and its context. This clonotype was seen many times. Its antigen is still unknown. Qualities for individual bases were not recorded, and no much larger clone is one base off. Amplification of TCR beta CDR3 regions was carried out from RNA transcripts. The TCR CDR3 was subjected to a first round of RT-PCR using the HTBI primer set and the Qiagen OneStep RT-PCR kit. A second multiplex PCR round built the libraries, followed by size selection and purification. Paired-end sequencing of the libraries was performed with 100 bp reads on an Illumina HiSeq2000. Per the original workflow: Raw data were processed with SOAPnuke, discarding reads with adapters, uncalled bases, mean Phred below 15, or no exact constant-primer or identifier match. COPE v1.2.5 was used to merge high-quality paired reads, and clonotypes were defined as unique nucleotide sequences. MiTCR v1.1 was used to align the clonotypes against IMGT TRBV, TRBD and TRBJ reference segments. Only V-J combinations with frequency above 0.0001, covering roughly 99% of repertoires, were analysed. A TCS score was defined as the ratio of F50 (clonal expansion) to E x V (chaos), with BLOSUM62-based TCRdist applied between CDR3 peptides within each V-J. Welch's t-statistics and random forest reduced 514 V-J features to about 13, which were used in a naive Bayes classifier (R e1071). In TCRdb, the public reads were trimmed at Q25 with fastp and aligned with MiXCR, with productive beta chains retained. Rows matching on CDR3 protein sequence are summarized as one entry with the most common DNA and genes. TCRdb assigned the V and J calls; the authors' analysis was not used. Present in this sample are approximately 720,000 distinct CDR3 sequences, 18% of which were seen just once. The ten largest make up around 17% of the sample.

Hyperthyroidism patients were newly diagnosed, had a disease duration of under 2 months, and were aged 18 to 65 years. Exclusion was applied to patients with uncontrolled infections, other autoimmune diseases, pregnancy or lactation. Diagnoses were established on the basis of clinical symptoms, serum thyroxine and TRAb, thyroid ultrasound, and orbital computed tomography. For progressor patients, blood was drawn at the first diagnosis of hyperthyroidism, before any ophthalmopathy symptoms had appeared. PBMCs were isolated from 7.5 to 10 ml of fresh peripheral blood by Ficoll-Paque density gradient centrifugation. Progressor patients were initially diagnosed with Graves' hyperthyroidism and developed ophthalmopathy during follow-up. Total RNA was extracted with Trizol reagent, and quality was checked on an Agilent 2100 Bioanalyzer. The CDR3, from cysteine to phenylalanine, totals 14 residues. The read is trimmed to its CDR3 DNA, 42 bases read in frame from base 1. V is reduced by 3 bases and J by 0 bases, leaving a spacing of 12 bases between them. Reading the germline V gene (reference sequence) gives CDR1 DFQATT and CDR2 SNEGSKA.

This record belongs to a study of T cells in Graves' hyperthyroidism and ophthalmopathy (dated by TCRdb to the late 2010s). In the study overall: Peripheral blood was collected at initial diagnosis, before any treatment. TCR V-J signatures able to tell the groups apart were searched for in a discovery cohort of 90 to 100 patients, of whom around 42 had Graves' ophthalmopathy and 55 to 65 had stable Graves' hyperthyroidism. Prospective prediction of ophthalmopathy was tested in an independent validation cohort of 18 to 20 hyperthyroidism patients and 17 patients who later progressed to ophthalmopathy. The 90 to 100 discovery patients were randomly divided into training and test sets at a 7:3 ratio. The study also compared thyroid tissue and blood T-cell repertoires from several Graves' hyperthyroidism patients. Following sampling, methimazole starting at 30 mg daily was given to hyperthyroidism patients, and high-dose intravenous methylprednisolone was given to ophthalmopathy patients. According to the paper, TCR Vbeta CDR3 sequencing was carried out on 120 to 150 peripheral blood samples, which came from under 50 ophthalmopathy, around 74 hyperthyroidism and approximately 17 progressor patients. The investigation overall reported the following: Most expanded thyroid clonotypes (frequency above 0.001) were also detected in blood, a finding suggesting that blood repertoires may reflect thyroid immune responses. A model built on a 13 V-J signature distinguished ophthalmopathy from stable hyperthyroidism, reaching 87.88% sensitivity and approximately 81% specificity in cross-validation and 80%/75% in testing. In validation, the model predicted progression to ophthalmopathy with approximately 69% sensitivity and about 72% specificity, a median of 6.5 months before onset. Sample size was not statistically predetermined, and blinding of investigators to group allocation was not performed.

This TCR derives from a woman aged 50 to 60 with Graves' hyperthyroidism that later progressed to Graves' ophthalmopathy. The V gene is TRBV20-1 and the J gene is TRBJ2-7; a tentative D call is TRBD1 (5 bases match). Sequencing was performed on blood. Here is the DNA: TGCAGTGCTAGGGACCGACAGTCCTCCTACGAGCAGTACTTC. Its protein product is CSARDRQSSYEQYF.